The 30 T cell receptor beta chains below all came from one sample that was sequenced in a study of blood T cell repertoires in COVID-19. Measured with immunoSEQ multiplex PCR; TCRdb has only the in-frame clones, and not every one. This table has around 93,000 clones, less than 95% appearing once. The sample comprised peripheral blood. These receptors all stem from a man aged 18-30 years with COVID-19, enrolled during active disease.

This chain joins TRBV28 and TRBJ1-5; a possible D gene is TRBD1 (6 bases). Germline CDR1 MDHEN, CDR2 SYDVKM. V lost 10 bases, J lost 3 bases, and 16 bases lay in between. The CDR3 consists of 14 residues. The CDR3: CATHRQEPNQPQHF. The DNA for the CDR3 is TGTGCCACCCACCGACAGGAGCCCAATCAGCCCCAGCATTTT.

This chain connects TRBV30 to TRBJ2-2; 7 positions match TRBD2. Germline-derived CDR1 and CDR2 are GTSNPN and SVGIG (reference sequence). This CDR3 comprises 14 residues. Unmatched junction bases numbered 5, after V lost 3 bases and J lost 4 bases. Written as DNA, the CDR3 is TGTGCCTGGAGCAGGCTAGCGGTCACCGGGGAGCTGTTTTTT. It specifies CAWSRLAVTGELFF.

V gene TRBV6-5 combines with J gene TRBJ1-5; D is unresolved. The CDR3 length is 15 residues. Germline V lookup: CDR1 MNHEY, CDR2 SVGAGI. The V and J ends lost 2 bases and 6 bases respectively, with 14 bases between them. This chain's CDR3 is CASSYVSGRGQPQHF. CDR3 bases: TGTGCCAGCAGTTACGTTTCAGGCCGGGGTCAGCCCCAGCATTTT.

The chain employs TRBV10-2 and TRBJ1-2; D is ambiguous. The CDR3 is 14 amino acids. The V end was cut by 3 bases, the J end by 2 bases, with 10 bases between. The germline V gene encodes CDR1 WSHSY and CDR2 SAAADI. CDR3 residues: CASSDSTGNYGYTF. In nucleotides, the CDR3 is TGCGCCAGCAGTGATAGTACGGGGAACTATGGCTACACCTTC.

The sample holds a few counts of this clone. CDR3 DNA: TGTGCCAGTGGGGGCCGGGACCGAGCCTACGAGCAGTACTTC. Translating it yields CASGGRDRAYEQYF. The chain links TRBV19 to TRBJ2-7, with D perhaps matching TRBD1 (6 bases). The CDR3 is made up of 14 amino acids. The ends were cut back, 8 bases at V and 2 bases at J, with 16 bases in the middle. The germline gives CDR1 LNHDA, CDR2 SQIVND (reference sequence).

V gene TRBV7-9 combines with J gene TRBJ2-1; D is uncertain. Germline CDR1 and CDR2: SEHNR and FQNEAQ (reference sequence). The CDR3 totals 15 residues. V was trimmed by 5 bases and J by 0 bases, leaving 11 bases between them. CDR3 bases: TGTGCCAGCAGCCCATCTTCGGTCTCCTACAATGAGCAGTTCTTC. It translates to CASSPSSVSYNEQFF.

The rearrangement uses TRBV14 and TRBJ1-1; 7 bases line up with TRBD1. Germline assignment: CDR1 SGHDN and CDR2 FVKESK. With V trimmed by 4 bases and J by 6 bases, 8 bases remained unmatched. The CDR3 length is 14 residues. DNA for the CDR3: TGTGCCAGCAGCCCGACAGACAGGGACCCTGAAGCTTTCTTT. It translates to CASSPTDRDPEAFF.

The rearrangement links TRBV19 to TRBJ2-7, with 7 bases lining up with TRBD1. With V trimmed by 5 bases and J by 5 bases, 9 bases remained unmatched. Germline-derived CDR1 and CDR2 are LNHDA and SQIVND (reference sequence). The length of the CDR3 is 14 residues. The CDR3 protein is CASSSSTGTDEQYF. CDR3 in DNA: TGTGCCAGTAGTTCTTCGACAGGGACGGACGAGCAGTACTTC. The whole variable domain, remainder taken from reference TRBV19 and TRBJ2-7, is DGGITQSPKYLFRKEGQNVTLSCEQNLNHDAMYWYRQDPGQGLRLIYYSQIVNDFQKGDIAEGYSVSREKKESFPLTVTSAQKNPTAFYLCASSSSTGTDEQYFGPGTRLTVT.

The chain combines TRBV19 with TRBJ2-3, with D possibly being TRBD2 (5 bases). From germline, CDR1 is LNHDA and CDR2 SQIVND (reference sequence). The CDR3 is 13 amino acids. V shed 2 bases and J shed 6 bases, with 9 bases lying between them. DNA for the CDR3: TGTGCCAGTAGTATAAGCCGCGGGGATACGCAGTATTTT. It specifies CASSISRGDTQYF. Full variable domain (missing parts from reference TRBV19 and TRBJ2-3): DGGITQSPKYLFRKEGQNVTLSCEQNLNHDAMYWYRQDPGQGLRLIYYSQIVNDFQKGDIAEGYSVSREKKESFPLTVTSAQKNPTAFYLCASSISRGDTQYFGPGTRLTVL.

This clone appeared once. The rearrangement links TRBV4-3 to TRBJ2-3; TRBD2 matches 9 bases. V dropped 6 bases and J dropped 5; count of bases not matched to a gene: 18. The CDR3 spans 18 residues. The germline gives CDR1 LGHNA, CDR2 YSLEER. CDR3 coding DNA: TGCGCCAGCAGTCCCCTAGTCGTCGCGGGAGGGTTAGTAGATACGCAGTATTTT. It specifies CASSPLVVAGGLVDTQYF.

The gene calls are TRBV6-1 and TRBJ1-5; 7 bases agree with TRBD1. V shed 2 bases and J 2 bases; nucleotides not matched to a gene: 15. The germline V gene encodes CDR1 MNHNS and CDR2 SASEGT. The CDR3 runs to 19 residues. The CDR3 bases are TGTGCCAGCAGTGAACCTATAGACGGGACAGAAGGTCGCAATCAGCCCCAGCATTTT. Translated: CASSEPIDGTEGRNQPQHF.

The chain combines TRBV5-1 with TRBJ1-6; D unresolved. The V end lost 2 bases, the J end lost 2 bases, and 8 bases lay between the germline ends. CDR1 and CDR2 from the germline V gene are SGHRS and YFSETQ. This CDR3 contains 15 residues. The CDR3 coding sequence is TGCGCCAGCAGCTTAACAATCACCTATAATTCACCCCTCCACTTT. Protein: CASSLTITYNSPLHF.

The chain joins TRBV7-3 to TRBJ2-2; a possible D gene is TRBD2 (6 bases). Germline CDR1 reads SGHTA; CDR2 reads FQGTGA. The CDR3 contains 17 residues. Trimming took off 1 base at V and 4 bases at J, with 16 bases between the two ends. The CDR3 reads CASSLSGAGPFTGELFF. CDR3 in DNA: TGTGCCAGCAGCTTAAGCGGGGCGGGACCCTTCACCGGGGAGCTGTTTTTT.

Concerning this clone itself: Other DNA sequences in this specimen translate into the identical CDR3. This sequence joins TRBV24-1 and TRBJ2-1; 11 bases are shared with TRBD2. The CDR3 is 16 residues long. Trimming at V came to 0 bases and at J to 4 bases, leaving 1 base not matched to a gene. The germline CDR1 and CDR2 sequences are KGHDR and SFDVKD. As DNA, the CDR3 is TGTGCCACCAGTGATTTGGGGACTAGCGGATACAATGAGCAGTTCTTC. It translates to CATSDLGTSGYNEQFF.

The chain has TRBV4-1 and TRBJ2-7; TRBD2 matches 9 bases. V gave up 4 bases and J gave up 2 bases; unmatched junction bases: 3. This CDR3 has 14 amino acids. Germline V gives CDR1 MGHRA, CDR2 YSYEKL. This CDR3 is CASSPLAGPYEQYF. The CDR3 region has the DNA TGCGCCAGCAGCCCACTAGCGGGCCCCTACGAGCAGTACTTC.

This clone was seen only a few times. The genes are TRBV27 and TRBJ2-7, with 14 positions matching TRBD2. The CDR3 length is 19 residues. Germline V gene lookup returns CDR1 MNHEY and CDR2 SMNVEV (reference sequence). V lost 4 bases to trimming and J lost 7 bases; unmatched junction nucleotides: 18. DNA of the CDR3: TGTGCCAGCAGTTCAAAGACTAGCGGGAGGGCCACCACCTCTCGGGAGCAGTACTTC. This translates into CASSSKTSGRATTSREQYF.

The chain uses TRBV28 and TRBJ2-4; possibly TRBD1 for D (6 bases). Trimming took off 1 base at V and 4 bases at J, with 11 bases between the two ends. CDR1 MDHEN and CDR2 SYDVKM come from the germline V gene. The CDR3 loop spans 15 amino acids. CDR3 DNA: TGTGCCAGCAGTTTATTTCAGCAGGGGAAAAACATTCAGTACTTC. Its translation: CASSLFQQGKNIQYF. Supplemented by reference TRBV28 and TRBJ2-4, the full variable domain reads DVKVTQSSRYLVKRTGEKVFLECVQDMDHENMFWYRQDPGLGLRLIYFSYDVKMKEKGDIPEGYSVSREKKERFSLILESASTNQTSMYLCASSLFQQGKNIQYFGAGTRLSVL.

The chain is built from TRBV6-6 and TRBJ2-1; D not certain. Trimming shortened V by 2 bases and J by 4 bases, and 15 bases separated the two germline ends. This CDR3 is 16 amino acids long. CDR1 MNHNY and CDR2 SVGAGI come from the germline V gene (reference sequence). The CDR3 is CASSYMVEIKYNEQFF. In DNA form, the CDR3 reads TGTGCCAGCAGTTACATGGTAGAAATAAAATACAATGAGCAGTTCTTC.

The genes are TRBV28 and TRBJ1-4, with 7 bases lining up with TRBD1. Trimming at V came to 4 bases and at J to 8 bases, leaving 1 base not matched to a gene. The CDR3 has 12 amino acids. CDR1 and CDR2 (germline): MDHEN, SYDVKM. The chain's CDR3 is CASSSQGEKLFF. The DNA of the CDR3 is TGTGCCAGCAGTTCACAGGGGGAAAAACTGTTTTTT.

The V and J genes are TRBV2 and TRBJ1-2, with a weak D call TRBD1 (6 bases). The V gene's germline CDR1 is SNHLY and CDR2 FYNNEI. The CDR3 contains 15 residues. The V end was cut by 7 bases, the J end by 0 bases, with 15 bases between. In DNA, the CDR3 is TGTGCCAGCATGATACCGACAGGTCCTAACTATGGCTACACCTTC. Amino acid sequence: CASMIPTGPNYGYTF.

This chain joins TRBV5-4 and TRBJ2-1; the D is unclear. CDR3 size: 12 residues. Germline CDR1 SGHNT, CDR2 YYREEE (reference sequence). V shed 4 bases and J shed 10 bases, with 12 bases lying between them. CDR3 in amino acids: CASSLLVGEQFF. As DNA, the CDR3 is TGTGCCAGCAGCCTTCTAGTTGGCGAGCAGTTCTTC.

Regarding this clone: One end of the junction varies from germline; a read error may be responsible. The chain links TRBV4-1 to TRBJ1-4; 9 bases agree with TRBD1. Per germline, CDR1 MGHRA and CDR2 YSYEKL. The CDR3 runs to 12 residues. The CDR3 DNA reads as TGCGCCAGCAGCCAGACAGGGGGTATACTGCTTTTT. Residues: CASSQTGGILLF.

The gene calls are TRBV29-1 and TRBJ2-2; 7 nucleotides match TRBD1. The CDR3 totals 15 residues. With V trimmed by 7 bases and J by 0 bases, 8 bases remained unmatched. Per germline, CDR1 SQVTM and CDR2 ANQGSEA. The CDR3 sequence: CSGEWDSSNTGELFF. The CDR3 DNA follows: TGCAGCGGGGAGTGGGACAGCTCGAACACCGGGGAGCTGTTTTTT.

The J gene is TRBJ2-7, the V gene TRBV21-1; the table's D call of TRBD2 was not tested on the DNA. TRBV21-1 is termed a pseudogene. This CDR3 comprises 14 residues. This chain's CDR3 is CASSKGGGAYEQYF. The DNA of the CDR3 is TGTGCCAGCAGCAAAGGGGGGGGAGCATACGAGCAGTACTTC.

This chain joins TRBV7-2 and TRBJ1-2; TRBD1 matches 9 bases. From germline, CDR1 is SGHTA and CDR2 FQGNSA. The CDR3 length is 15 residues. The trim removed 3 bases at V and 5 bases at J, leaving 7 bases unmatched. CDR3 protein: CASSFEQGARYGYTF. The CDR3, as DNA: TGTGCCAGCAGCTTTGAACAGGGGGCGAGGTATGGCTACACCTTC.

This clone was picked up a small number of times. DNA of the CDR3: TGTGCCTGGAGTGTAAAGGGGGCCTACAATGAGCAGTTCTTC. Its protein is CAWSVKGAYNEQFF. The chain is built from TRBV30 and TRBJ2-1; perhaps TRBD1 as D (6 bases). The CDR3 is made up of 14 amino acids. Per the germline V gene, CDR1 is GTSNPN and CDR2 is SVGIG (reference sequence). V was pared by 0 bases and J by 2 bases, with 8 bases between. The full variable domain, completed using reference TRBV30 and TRBJ2-1, is SQTIHQWPATLVQPVGSPLSLECTVEGTSNPNLYWYRQAAGRGLQLLFYSVGIGQISSEVPQNLSASRPQDRQFILSSKKLLLSDSGFYLCAWSVKGAYNEQFFGPGTRLTVL.

The sample holds a few counts of this clone. V usage is TRBV28 and J usage is TRBJ2-3; TRBD2 matches 14 bases. The J segment lost 5 bases and the V segment lost 5 bases, leaving 6 bases of the junction unmatched. The CDR3 spans 16 residues. Germline assignment: CDR1 MDHEN and CDR2 SYDVKM. In DNA form, the CDR3 reads TGTGCCAGCAGTGCGGGACTAGCGGGAGCGAAAGATACGCAGTATTTT. Protein sequence: CASSAGLAGAKDTQYF.

V gene TRBV5-6 combines with J gene TRBJ2-7; D call uncertain. Germline CDR1 reads SGHDT; CDR2 reads YYEEEE. V was cut by 7 bases and J by 3 bases, with 8 bases left in between. The CDR3 is made up of 11 amino acids. The CDR3 sequence: CASGGDYEQYF. CDR3 sequence (DNA): TGTGCCAGCGGCGGCGACTACGAGCAGTACTTC.

This clone was observed a single time. The CDR3 protein is CASSTPGQGAKEQYF. DNA of the CDR3: TGTGCCAGCAGTACTCCGGGACAGGGGGCTAAAGAGCAGTACTTC. This rearrangement joins TRBV27 to TRBJ2-7, with TRBD1 matching 12 bases. In germline, CDR1 is MNHEY, CDR2 SMNVEV (reference sequence). V lost 5 bases to trimming and J lost 7 bases; unmatched junction nucleotides: 9. The CDR3 has 15 amino acids.

CDR3 protein: CASSHADSKIRNEQFF. The CDR3, as DNA: TGTGCCAGCAGCCATGCGGACAGTAAGATTCGCAATGAGCAGTTCTTC. The chain is built from TRBV14 and TRBJ2-1; D is perhaps TRBD1 (6 bases). The CDR3 has 16 amino acids. Trimming pared 3 bases from V and 6 bases from J, leaving 18 bases between. CDR1 is SGHDN, CDR2 FVKESK, per germline.